A selection of T cell receptor beta chains follows, all from one sample in a study of regulatory T cells in long-lasting Graves disease. Each CDR3 protein gets one entry after TCRdb re-called the multiplex PCR reads with MiXCR. This sample carries 550,000 to 700,000 distinct CDR3 sequences, roughly a sixth of them seen once, and the ten largest clones take approximately 12%. The same specimen was also included in a second study, on T cells in Graves' hyperthyroidism and ophthalmopathy.

The sample here was peripheral blood mononuclear cells (PBMCs), taken at new diagnosis, from a patient treated with antithyroid drugs. The receptors were gathered from a man younger than 30 with Graves disease. Each CDR3 is given with its conserved first and last residue.

>TRBJ2-1|TRBV5-1
CASSLAVRAGSYNEQFF
>TRBJ2-3|TRBV7-8
CASSPGQGESDTQYF
>TRBJ2-4|TRBV28
CASSLTGQGQNIQYF
>TRBJ2-3|TRBV28
CASSPYGGGWADTQYF
>TRBJ2-2|TRBV29-1
CSVQTSGRTGELFF
>TRBJ1-5|TRBV20-1
CSASGGSNQPQHF
>TRBJ2-1|TRBV5-1
CASSLFGREYNEQFF
>TRBJ2-4|TRBV19
CASSIDRSNIQYF
>TRBJ2-7|TRBV5-5
CASSTAPFQDEQYF
>TRBJ2-1|TRBV11-2
CASSRELDNNEQFF
>TRBJ2-7|TRBV6-1
CASSGYEQYF
>TRBJ2-4|TRBV2
CASRRTDSAENIQYF
>TRBJ1-1|TRBV4-1
CASSQDSSTREAFF
>TRBJ2-7|TRBV14
CASSPGTRYEQYF
>TRBJ2-1|TRBV24-1
CATSESTSGRGDNEQFF
>TRBJ1-1|TRBV2
CASTWGQGNTEAFF
>TRBJ1-4|TRBV5-1
CASSLSQGNEKLFF
>TRBJ2-1|TRBV11-2
CASSLDPGERVTEQFF
>TRBJ1-1|TRBV6-1
CASSVTRPEAFF
>TRBJ2-6|TRBV7-3
CASSRDSRPGANVLTF
>TRBJ2-1|TRBV6-1
CASSEASADLGAEQFF
>TRBJ2-3|TRBV20-1
CSEKRPSDTQYF
>TRBJ2-5|TRBV7-9
CASSPSLGIETQYF
>TRBJ2-3|TRBV27
CASSERLAGGRIRTDTQYF
>TRBJ2-7|TRBV7-9
CASSLETVYEQYF